The entry that follows covers one T cell receptor (beta chain) sequence. Its antigen is undetermined. The data belong to a study of CD8+ T cells in alopecia areata. Overall study findings and caveats: Many of the expanded lesional clones endured in scalp and blood while on tofacitinib. In lesional scalp, particularly from alopecia totalis/universalis, clonality was higher than in normal scalp. Scalp clonality, along with expanded CD8+ clones among the top 100, was significantly decreased by tofacitinib. Sequencing of scalp samples also includes resident alphabeta T cells from normal skin.

The treatment: oral pan-JAK inhibitor, 5-10 mg twice daily. There are 11 residues in the CDR3. Trimming stripped 8 bases from V and 7 bases from J, with 9 bases between. Per germline, CDR1 SQVTM and CDR2 ANQGSEA. Reverse transcribed after extraction, RNA yielded cDNA as the sequencing template. TCRdb's copy holds only in-frame clones and misses some; the assay was immunoSEQ multiplex PCR. The sample carries approximately 200,000 clones, approximately 56% recorded once. The sequence was obtained from a human donor with alopecia areata. This chain joins TRBV29-1 and TRBJ1-6; D uncertain. The specimen was CD4+ T cells sorted from blood, collected at week 4, from a patient treated with tofacitinib. CDR3 region: CSKRRNSPLHF. The CDR3 coding sequence is TGCAGCAAGCGACGGAATTCACCCCTCCACTTT.